This T cell receptor (beta chain) was captured in a study of blood T cell repertoires in COVID-19. Study details: The United States, Italy and Spain provided the acute and convalescent COVID-19 samples. From T cells, B-cell-depleted T cells, or PBMCs came the material, which was cDNA or gDNA.

The CDR3 runs to 15 residues. Germline V CDR1 and CDR2: MNHEY, SMNVEV (reference sequence). The V gene lost 4 bases and the J gene lost 6 bases, with 18 bases spanning the gap. In its sample, this clone was seen once. TCRdb's table, derived via immunoSEQ multiplex PCR, lists solely in-frame clones and lacks some. The repertoire has 120,000 to 150,000 clones, about four fifths of them found once; the top ten carry roughly 8.4%. This chain joins TRBV27 and TRBJ1-2, with D possibly being TRBD1 (6 bases). This TCR was recovered from a human donor with acute or convalescent COVID-19. The donor label of this sample is uncertain. Sequenced: peripheral blood. The chain's CDR3 is CASSSYITGMDGYTF. For the CDR3, the DNA is TGTGCCAGCAGTTCCTATATTACAGGGATGGATGGCTACACCTTC.